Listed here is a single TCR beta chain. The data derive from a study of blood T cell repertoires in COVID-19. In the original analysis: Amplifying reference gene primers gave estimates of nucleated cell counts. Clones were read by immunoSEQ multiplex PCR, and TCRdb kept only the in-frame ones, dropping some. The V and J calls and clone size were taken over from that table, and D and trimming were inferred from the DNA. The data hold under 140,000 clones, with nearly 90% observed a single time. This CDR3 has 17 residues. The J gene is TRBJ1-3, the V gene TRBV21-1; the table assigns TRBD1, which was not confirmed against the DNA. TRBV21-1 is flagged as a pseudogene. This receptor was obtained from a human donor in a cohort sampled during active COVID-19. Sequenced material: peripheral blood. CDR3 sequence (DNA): TGTGCCAGCAGAGTCAAAAACGACACACGCTCTGGAAACACCATATATTTT. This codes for CASRVKNDTRSGNTIYF.